This T cell receptor (beta chain) came from a study of shared clonotypes between healthy human individuals. The study, taken as a whole, reports: Investigators expected sequencing depth to affect clonotype sharing among donors.

A word on this clone: As yet, its antigen is unknown.

Sequencing of unsorted PBMC DNA was carried out using ten immunoSEQ deep assay plates. Original processing notes: For the immunoSEQ data, sequences were junction-only without quality scores, so filtering differed. The assay was immunoSEQ multiplex PCR, and TCRdb's table has in-frame clones only and misses some. V, J and clone size were drawn from that table, and D and trimming were deduced from the DNA. Of around 480,000 clones in the sample, approximately 79% were seen once. Trimming removed 4 bases from V and 4 bases from J, with 14 bases in between. The CDR3 extends over 15 amino acids. Germline CDR1 is SGDLS and CDR2 is YYNGEE.

The material sequenced was PBMCs. The TCR was taken from a woman aged 40 to 50 in good health. Some clones in this sample may be carry-over from other donors' samples. The J gene is TRBJ1-4, the V gene TRBV9, with D possibly TRBD1 on 6 matching bases. The CDR3 here is CASSFRDNVNEKLFF. CDR3 bases: TGTGCCAGCAGCTTCCGGGACAACGTTAATGAAAAACTGTTTTTT.